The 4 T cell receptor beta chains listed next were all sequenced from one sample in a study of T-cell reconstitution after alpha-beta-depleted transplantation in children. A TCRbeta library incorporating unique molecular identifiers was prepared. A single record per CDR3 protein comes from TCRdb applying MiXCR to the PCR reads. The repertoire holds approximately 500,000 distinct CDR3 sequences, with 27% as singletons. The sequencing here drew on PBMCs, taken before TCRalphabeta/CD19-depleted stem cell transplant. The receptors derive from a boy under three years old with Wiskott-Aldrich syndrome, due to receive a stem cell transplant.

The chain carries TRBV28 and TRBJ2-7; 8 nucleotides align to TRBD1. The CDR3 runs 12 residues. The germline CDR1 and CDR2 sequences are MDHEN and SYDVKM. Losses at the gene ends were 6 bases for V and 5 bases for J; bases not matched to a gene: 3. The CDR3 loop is CASREDRDEQYF. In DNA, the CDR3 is TGTGCCAGCAGGGAGGACAGGGACGAGCAGTACTTC.

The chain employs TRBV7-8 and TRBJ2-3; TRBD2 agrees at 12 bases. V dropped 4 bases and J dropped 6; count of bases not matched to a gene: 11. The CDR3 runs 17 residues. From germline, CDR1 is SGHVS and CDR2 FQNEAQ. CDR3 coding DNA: TGTGCCAGCAGCTCGAAGACTAGCGGGAGAGTTAGGGATACGCAGTATTTT. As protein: CASSSKTSGRVRDTQYF.

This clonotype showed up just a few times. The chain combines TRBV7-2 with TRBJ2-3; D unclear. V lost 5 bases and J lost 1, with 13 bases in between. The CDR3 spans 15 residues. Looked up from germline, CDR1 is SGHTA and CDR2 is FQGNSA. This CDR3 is CASSPRVGGTDTQYF. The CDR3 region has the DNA TGTGCCAGCAGCCCAAGGGTTGGTGGCACAGATACGCAGTATTTT.

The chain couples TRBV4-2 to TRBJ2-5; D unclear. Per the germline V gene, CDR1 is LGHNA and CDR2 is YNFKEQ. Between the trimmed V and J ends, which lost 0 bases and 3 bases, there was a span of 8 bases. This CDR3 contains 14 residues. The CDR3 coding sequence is TGTGCCAGCAGCCAAGACAGGTTCGAAGAGACCCAGTACTTC. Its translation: CASSQDRFEETQYF.